This T cell receptor beta chain came from a study of T cells in women clearing cervical HPV infection. At the level of the study: Cases: HPV16-related CIN3 or worse on histology, 2 invasive cancers. Overall study findings and caveats: CIN3+ cases had significantly higher TCR richness than controls; evenness did not differ.

About this clone: Its antigen is still unknown. The CDR3 end lies 3 residues beyond the end of the read and is filled in from the germline J gene.

TCRdb's table, derived via immunoSEQ multiplex PCR, lists solely in-frame clones and lacks some. The listing records about 30,000 clones. Germline V gene sequence: CDR1 MGHRA, CDR2 YSYEKL. This CDR3 has 16 amino acids. V trimming: 0 bases; J trimming: 5 bases; junction bases outside the gene matches: 5. The sample taken for sequencing was blood buffy coat. The chain couples TRBV4-1 to TRBJ2-1, with TRBD2 matching over 9 bases. The receptor's source is a woman aged 18-69 years with a cervical HPV16 infection that either progressed to CIN3+ or cleared (not recorded which). The sequenced part of the CDR3 DNA is TGCGCCAGCAGCCAAGATGGGCGGGGGGGAAACAATGAG. Residues: CASSQDGRGGNNE. The complete CDR3 reads CASSQDGRGGNNEQFF.